This entry lists 7 T cell receptor beta chains sequenced from one sample in a study of blood T cell repertoires in COVID-19. Assay used: immunoSEQ multiplex PCR; TCRdb lists only in-frame clones, some missing. This repertoire shows 68,000 or so clones, about 88% found once; its top ten account for roughly 8.2%. The sequenced material came from peripheral blood. These receptors were obtained from a man aged 50 or older with active COVID-19.

The chain has TRBV13 and TRBJ2-2, with TRBD1 as a possible D gene (6 bases). Trimming left V 6 bases short and J 4 bases short, with 12 bases between. The CDR3 sequence is 14 residues long. The V gene's germline CDR1 is PRHDT and CDR2 FYEKMQ (reference sequence). The CDR3, as DNA: TGTGCCAGCAGACAGACAGGTGCCACCGGGGAGCTGTTTTTT. This translates into CASRQTGATGELFF.

The chain couples TRBV19 to TRBJ1-2, with TRBD1 as a possible D gene (6 bases). Germline V lookup: CDR1 LNHDA, CDR2 SQIVND (reference sequence). This CDR3 has 13 amino acids. The germline V and J ends were trimmed by 5 bases and 7 bases, with 14 bases remaining between them. Written as DNA, the CDR3 is TGTGCCAGTAGTGTAGGACAGATTGTTGGCTACACCTTC. Amino acid sequence: CASSVGQIVGYTF.

The chain joins TRBV7-2 to TRBJ2-5; 10 nucleotides match TRBD1. This CDR3 is 15 amino acids long. V dropped 5 bases and J dropped 7; count of bases not matched to a gene: 10. The germline V gene has CDR1 SGHTA and CDR2 FQGNSA. The CDR3 sequence: CASSPGQGGPGTQYF. For the CDR3, the DNA is TGTGCCAGCAGCCCTGGACAGGGGGGTCCGGGGACCCAGTACTTC.

V is TRBV7-2 and J is TRBJ1-1; TRBD1 is a possible D gene (6 bases). Germline CDR1 is SGHTA and CDR2 is FQGNSA. V shed 5 bases and J shed 0 bases, with 10 bases lying between them. The length of the CDR3 is 14 residues. The CDR3 spells CASSPQGLNTEAFF. In DNA form, the CDR3 reads TGTGCCAGCAGCCCTCAGGGGTTGAACACTGAAGCTTTCTTT.

A single count supports this clone. The genes are TRBV29-1 and TRBJ1-2, with TRBD1 identical over 7 bases. The V gene's germline CDR1 is SQVTM and CDR2 ANQGSEA. V lost 6 bases to trimming and J lost 8 bases; unmatched junction nucleotides: 12. The CDR3 covers 13 residues. The CDR3 DNA is TGCAGCGTGGCTGACAGGGAAGGAGAAGGCTACACCTTC. Translating it yields CSVADREGEGYTF.

This clone was recorded once. The chain recombines TRBV10-1 with TRBJ2-2; perhaps TRBD1 as D (5 bases). The CDR3 consists of 15 residues. The germline CDR1 and CDR2 sequences are WNHNN and SYGVQD (reference sequence). Trimming pared 0 bases from V and 3 bases from J, leaving 8 bases between. The CDR3 spells CASSESAGYTGELFF. CDR3 in DNA: TGCGCCAGCAGTGAGTCGGCAGGGTACACCGGGGAGCTGTTTTTT.

This clone was detected a few times. V is TRBV19 and J is TRBJ2-7; TRBD1 agrees at 8 bases. This CDR3 is 15 amino acids long. CDR1 and CDR2 from the germline V gene are LNHDA and SQIVND (reference sequence). J was trimmed by 6 bases and V by 5 bases; bases with no gene match: 12. The CDR3 nucleotides are TGTGCCAGTAGTCCGTGGACAGGGAAAGGGGGCGAGCAGTACTTC. This sequence encodes CASSPWTGKGGEQYF.